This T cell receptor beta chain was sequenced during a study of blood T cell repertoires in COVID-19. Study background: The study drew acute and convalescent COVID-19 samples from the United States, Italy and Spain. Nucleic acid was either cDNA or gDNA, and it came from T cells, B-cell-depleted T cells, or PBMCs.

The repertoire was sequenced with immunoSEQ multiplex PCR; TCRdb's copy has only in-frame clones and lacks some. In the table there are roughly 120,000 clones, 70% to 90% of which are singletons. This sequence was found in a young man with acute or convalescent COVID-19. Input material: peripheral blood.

Here the CDR3 DNA reads TGTGCCAGCAGCGGTATCGGGGATCAGCCCCAGCATTTT. Amino acid sequence: CASSGIGDQPQHF. The chain has TRBV9 and TRBJ1-5; D gene uncertain. V was pared by 3 bases and J by 5 bases, with 9 bases between. The germline V gene encodes CDR1 SGDLS and CDR2 YYNGEE. CDR3 length: 13 residues.